This T cell receptor (beta chain) was sequenced for a study of cytomegalovirus exposure and HLA in healthy donors. Study-wide results and limits: Most TCR sequences proved rare, with some public TCRs found in many donors.

The study ran its PCR with 60 Vbeta and 13 Jbeta primers. Produced via immunoSEQ multiplex PCR; TCRdb's table is partial and in-frame only. Of roughly 200,000 clones listed, roughly 78% are singletons. Per the germline V gene, CDR1 is MNHEY and CDR2 is SVGAGI. The CDR3 length is 13 residues. Trimming left V 6 bases short and J 4 bases short, with 13 bases between. Remarks on this clone: Its antigen is unknown.

The V and J genes are TRBV6-5 and TRBJ2-7; possibly TRBD1 for D (5 bases). This clonotype originated in a boy aged 10-17 years in good health and CMV-seronegative. The sample comprised PBMCs. The chain's CDR3 is CASRKWQGYEQYF. The CDR3 DNA reads as TGTGCCAGCAGAAAATGGCAGGGATACGAGCAGTACTTC.